This T cell receptor (beta chain) came from a study of OX40 agonist ivuxolimab in advanced cancers. Study-wide context: Every 2 weeks, patients received ivuxolimab intravenously, dosed at 0.01 to 10 mg/kg. Dose-escalation patients were diagnosed with hepatocellular carcinoma, melanoma, renal cell cancer or head and neck cancer. Three patients showed partial responses: one hepatocellular carcinoma and two cutaneous melanoma cases. Study-wide points: Mean expanded clone counts were higher in CD8+ than CD4+ T cells.

About this clone: Its target is unknown.

Assay: immunoSEQ multiplex PCR; the TCRdb copy retains only in-frame clones and omits some. The sample lists about 69,000 clones, almost 90% seen once, with about 10% in the top ten. The CDR3 is 14 residues long. Trimming took off 5 bases at V and 3 bases at J, with 9 bases between the two ends. The germline V gene has CDR1 SGHRS and CDR2 YFSETQ. This material consisted of CD4+ or CD8+ T cells sorted from blood, taken in a trial of the OX40 agonist ivuxolimab. The sequence was collected from an adult with an advanced solid tumor such as melanoma, head and neck, liver or kidney cancer. V gene TRBV5-1 combines with J gene TRBJ2-6; D not resolved. The DNA for the CDR3 is TGCGCCAGCAGTTACTCGGTTGGGGCCAACGTCCTGACTTTC. It is translated as CASSYSVGANVLTF.